The 17 T cell receptor beta chains reported below all come from one sample, sequenced in a study of cytomegalovirus exposure and HLA in healthy donors (dated by TCRdb to about 2017). Library generation was performed with the immunoSEQ multiplex PCR assay. The table was pulled from immuneACCESS by TCRdb, which kept in-frame rearrangements only. Such tables lose some clones; where checked, under half of the loss comes from unresolved V genes, and the rest has no known cause. The table for this sample lists approximately 140,000 clones; 70% to 90% of them were counted only once. Almost 8% of the sample is held by the ten biggest clonotypes. The sample was PBMCs. These receptors came from a woman aged 18 to 35 in good health and CMV-seropositive.

This clone was observed a handful of times. The V and J genes are TRBV6-5 and TRBJ1-2; tentative D call: TRBD1 (5 bases). Trimming removed 6 bases at V and 1 base at J, with 12 bases between. This CDR3 region has 14 residues. The germline gives CDR1 MNHEY, CDR2 SVGAGI. CDR3 in amino acids: CASRKGLLNYGYTF. The CDR3 DNA reads TGTGCCAGCAGGAAGGGACTCCTTAACTATGGCTACACCTTC.

The CDR3 DNA reads TGTGCCAGCGGCAGAGTCGGTCGGGGGGCGGGCGAGCAGTACTTC. This translates into CASGRVGRGAGEQYF. The chain joins TRBV6-5 to TRBJ2-7, with D possibly being TRBD2 (7 bases). V was pared by 8 bases and J by 6 bases, with 23 bases between. Germline V gene sequence: CDR1 MNHEY, CDR2 SVGAGI. There are 15 residues in the CDR3.

As regards this clone: This specimen includes other DNA sequences encoding the same CDR3. The chain joins TRBV7-9 to TRBJ1-1; no clear D. CDR3 length: 13 amino acids. The V end was cut by 3 bases, the J end by 1 base, with 6 bases between. Germline lookup yields CDR1 SEHNR and CDR2 FQNEAQ (reference sequence). CDR3: CASSLSGNTEAFF. CDR3 in DNA: TGTGCCAGCAGCTTGTCCGGGAACACTGAAGCTTTCTTT.

The gene calls are TRBV11-2 and TRBJ2-1; a weak D match, TRBD1 (5 bases). V lost 2 bases to trimming and J lost 7 bases, with 15 bases between them. The CDR3 spans 15 residues. Germline V lookup: CDR1 SGHAT, CDR2 FQNNGV. The CDR3 DNA sequence: TGTGCCAGCAGCTTACGGGCAGGGAAGGAGAATGAGCAGTTCTTC. Amino acids: CASSLRAGKENEQFF.

This CDR3 is CARGTSEGDGNEQFF. The CDR3 coding sequence is TGTGCCCGGGGGACTAGCGAGGGGGACGGCAATGAGCAGTTCTTC. This chain joins TRBV30 and TRBJ2-1; 10 bases fit TRBD2. There are 15 residues in the CDR3. V shed 8 bases, J shed 6 bases, and the junction held 13 bases outside the gene matches. CDR1 GTSNPN and CDR2 SVGIG come from the germline V gene (reference sequence).

The rearrangement uses TRBV30 and TRBJ1-1; TRBD1 might be the D (5 bases). The ends were cut back, 2 bases at V and 4 bases at J, with 8 bases in the middle. In germline, CDR1 is GTSNPN, CDR2 SVGIG (reference sequence). The CDR3 extends over 12 amino acids. In DNA, the CDR3 is TGTGCCTGGAGTAGTCAGGGCACTGAAGCTTTCTTT. As protein: CAWSSQGTEAFF.

The gene calls are TRBV27 and TRBJ2-2; 12 bases match TRBD2. CDR3 length: 16 residues. The J segment lost 4 bases and the V segment lost 7 bases, leaving 7 bases of the junction unmatched. CDR1 is MNHEY and CDR2 is SMNVEV in the germline V gene (reference sequence). CDR3 amino acids: CASTRLAGDPTGELFF. The CDR3 DNA follows: TGTGCCAGCACCCGACTAGCGGGGGATCCCACCGGGGAGCTGTTTTTT.

The chain combines TRBV7-3 with TRBJ2-1, with TRBD1 matching over 7 bases. The length of the CDR3 is 15 residues. Germline V gives CDR1 SGHTA, CDR2 FQGTGA. V gave up 2 bases and J gave up 7 bases; unmatched junction bases: 8. The chain's CDR3 is CASSLVPGGVNEQFF. The CDR3 DNA sequence: TGTGCCAGCAGCTTAGTTCCAGGGGGAGTGAATGAGCAGTTCTTC. The whole variable domain, remainder taken from reference TRBV7-3 and TRBJ2-1, is GAGVSQTPSNKVTEKGKYVELRCDPISGHTALYWYRQSLGQGPEFLIYFQGTGAADDSGLPNDRFFAVRPEGSVSTLKIQRTERGDSAVYLCASSLVPGGVNEQFFGPGTRLTVL.

The chain is built from TRBV10-3 and TRBJ1-1; a weak D match, TRBD1 (5 bases). CDR1 and CDR2 (germline): ENHRY, SYGVKD. V was trimmed by 0 bases and J by 4 bases, leaving 9 bases between them. CDR3 length equals 14 residues. CDR3 region: CAISESRATTEAFF. The CDR3 DNA is TGTGCCATCAGTGAGTCCAGGGCGACCACTGAAGCTTTCTTT.

The V gene is TRBV2, the J gene TRBJ2-5, with TRBD2 matching over 13 bases. Germline V gene sequence: CDR1 SNHLY, CDR2 FYNNEI. The CDR3 is made up of 16 amino acids. With V trimmed by 2 bases and J by 3 bases, 3 bases remained unmatched. The CDR3 reads CASSESGLAGEETQYF. In DNA, the CDR3 is TGTGCCAGCAGTGAATCCGGACTAGCGGGAGAAGAGACCCAGTACTTC.

The chain recombines TRBV19 with TRBJ2-3; a weak D match, TRBD2 (6 bases). Per germline, CDR1 LNHDA and CDR2 SQIVND (reference sequence). The CDR3 loop spans 14 amino acids. V was trimmed by 8 bases and J by 3 bases, leaving 15 bases between them. CDR3 protein: CASGEEHRTDTQYF. Written as DNA, the CDR3 is TGTGCCAGTGGGGAGGAGCATCGGACAGATACGCAGTATTTT.

The rearrangement joins TRBV6-5 to TRBJ1-1; TRBD1 might be the D (5 bases). Trimming cost V 0 bases and J 4 bases, with 9 bases left between them. This CDR3 contains 14 residues. Germline V gene data show CDR1 as MNHEY and CDR2 as SVGAGI. The CDR3 nucleotides read TGTGCCAGCAGTTACTCGGGGGAGGCCACTGAAGCTTTCTTT. It yields the protein CASSYSGEATEAFF.

This chain joins TRBV7-2 and TRBJ1-2; 8 bases are a match to TRBD1. Germline CDR1 SGHTA, CDR2 FQGNSA. This CDR3 contains 18 residues. The trim removed 3 bases at V and 1 base at J, leaving 13 bases unmatched. The CDR3 DNA sequence: TGTGCCAGCAGCTTCGGGATTCAGGGGGCCGCGTATAACTATGGCTACACCTTC. It specifies CASSFGIQGAAYNYGYTF.

This clone was observed a single time. The chain links TRBV9 to TRBJ1-1; D gene uncertain. V was trimmed by 0 bases and J by 4 bases, leaving 10 bases between them. Germline CDR1 SGDLS, CDR2 YYNGEE. This CDR3 is 14 amino acids long. CDR3 residues: CASSVGGRGTEAFF. The CDR3 DNA follows: TGTGCCAGCAGCGTAGGAGGGCGGGGCACTGAAGCTTTCTTT.

CDR3 sequence (DNA): TGTGCCAGCAGCTTGGACCGTTACAGGGTGGATGGCTACACCTTC. This codes for CASSLDRYRVDGYTF. The chain joins TRBV5-4 to TRBJ1-2; a possible D gene is TRBD1 (6 bases). The CDR3 has 15 amino acids. CDR1 is SGHNT, CDR2 YYREEE, per germline (reference sequence). Deletions cut 0 bases from V and 6 bases from J, with 15 bases between.

CDR3 residues: CASSPSHSPGLAGTQYF. CDR3 sequence (DNA): TGTGCCAGCAGCCCAAGCCACTCACCGGGACTAGCTGGGACCCAGTACTTC. The V call is TRBV7-2, the J call TRBJ2-5; 9 bases match TRBD2. CDR3 size: 17 residues. Per germline, CDR1 SGHTA and CDR2 FQGNSA. V trimming: 5 bases; J trimming: 7 bases; junction bases outside the gene matches: 17.

The rearrangement uses TRBV4-1 and TRBJ2-4; the D gene is possibly TRBD2 (6 bases). This CDR3 comprises 13 residues. Germline V gene lookup returns CDR1 MGHRA and CDR2 YSYEKL. Trimming removed 2 bases from V and 7 bases from J, with 9 bases in between. DNA for the CDR3: TGCGCCAGCAGCCAAAACCGGGGGAACATTCAGTACTTC. Residues: CASSQNRGNIQYF.